This TCR beta chain was profiled in a study of blood T cell repertoires in COVID-19. Study details: Material from acute and convalescent COVID-19 was sourced from the United States, Italy and Spain. In each case, the material was cDNA or gDNA derived from T cells, B-cell-depleted T cells, or PBMCs.

The method was immunoSEQ multiplex PCR; TCRdb's version includes in-frame clones alone and lacks a portion of them. The sample lists 45,000 to 60,000 clones, approximately 85% seen once, with 13% to 15% in the top ten. Germline CDR1 is SEHNR and CDR2 is FQNEAQ (reference sequence). This CDR3 has 15 amino acids. V lost 3 bases to trimming and J lost 1 base, with 7 bases between them. V is TRBV7-9 and J is TRBJ2-6, with D hard to call. This TCR derives from a human donor with acute or convalescent COVID-19. The donor label of this sample is uncertain. Material for sequencing was peripheral blood. Here the CDR3 DNA reads TGTGCCAGCAGCTTGAGGCGGTCTGGGGCCAACGTCCTGACTTTC. Translation gives CASSLRRSGANVLTF.